This is a list of T cell receptor beta chains from one sample in a study of T cells after yellow fever vaccination. In TCRdb, the 5' RACE reads were re-called with MiXCR into one record per CDR3 protein. This sample carries 300,000 or so distinct CDR3 sequences, roughly 9% of them seen once, and the ten largest clones take around 3.3%. The sequences come from CD4+ T cells sorted from PBMCs, collected 5 days after the yellow fever booster vaccination. Source of these receptors: a man aged 18 to 29 who received the YFV17D yellow fever vaccine. Both conserved end residues are part of each CDR3. The order of the fields is D gene, V gene, J gene, clone size, CDR3 protein, CDR3 DNA. The D gene is left open where the match is weak. Clone size is stated in some rows and not others, as once, few, many or a class when expanded.

-,TRBV12-3/TRBV12-4,TRBJ2-7,-,CASSRDASYEQYF,TGTGCCAGCAGTCGGGACGCCTCCTACGAGCAGTACTTC
-,TRBV4-1,TRBJ1-5,once,CASSQDHLQGGDQPQHF,TGCGCCAGCAGCCAAGATCATCTGCAGGGCGGGGATCAGCCCCAGCATTTT
TRBD1,TRBV20-1,TRBJ1-2,few,CSSTGGRNLNYGYTF,TGCAGTTCAACAGGGGGCCGCAACCTTAACTATGGCTACACCTTC
-,TRBV6-1,TRBJ1-4,few,CASTEGYRGGEKLFF,TGTGCCAGCACCGAAGGGTATAGGGGTGGGGAAAAACTGTTTTTT
TRBD1,TRBV7-9,TRBJ2-5,-,CASSSGTGVGETQYF,TGTGCCAGCAGCTCCGGGACAGGGGTGGGAGAGACCCAGTACTTC
TRBD1,TRBV18,TRBJ2-7,-,CASSPAGQAVLYEQYF,TGTGCCAGCTCACCCGCGGGACAGGCGGTACTCTACGAGCAGTACTTC
TRBD1,TRBV6-1,TRBJ2-4,-,CASSVLTGALAKNIQYF,TGTGCCAGCAGTGTGTTAACAGGGGCTTTGGCCAAAAACATTCAGTACTTC
-,TRBV19,TRBJ2-7,-,CASSIGRRSSYEQYF,TGTGCCAGTAGTATCGGCCGACGGAGCTCCTACGAGCAGTACTTC
TRBD2,TRBV4-3,TRBJ2-2,few,CASSQGLSGGTYTGELFF,TGCGCCAGCAGCCAAGGACTCAGCGGGGGGACGTACACCGGGGAGCTGTTTTTT
-,TRBV7-2,TRBJ2-1,-,CASSQTSGNELFF,TGTGCCAGCAGCCAAACTAGTGGCAATGAGCTGTTCTTC
-,TRBV28,TRBJ1-2,-,CASSFYRSSNYGYTF,TGTGCCAGCAGTTTTTACAGGTCCTCTAACTATGGCTACACCTTC
TRBD1,TRBV7-2,TRBJ2-3,many,CASSSGTGRDTQYF,TGTGCCAGCAGTTCAGGGACAGGGAGGGATACGCAGTATTTT
-,TRBV12-3/TRBV12-4,TRBJ1-2,few,CASSLIGSVIGYTF,TGTGCCAGCAGTTTAATCGGCAGCGTAATTGGCTACACCTTC
-,TRBV20-1,TRBJ1-1,few,CSATTPGLRFTEAFF,TGCAGTGCTACAACTCCGGGACTCAGATTCACTGAAGCTTTCTTT
-,TRBV19,TRBJ1-1,many,CASSPRGGTAFF,TGTGCCAGTAGTCCCAGGGGAGGGACGGCTTTCTTT
TRBD2,TRBV6-5,TRBJ2-1,few,CASSSPGGASYNEQFF,TGTGCCAGCAGTTCCCCCGGGGGGGCGTCCTACAATGAGCAGTTCTTC
-,TRBV1,TRBJ1-4,few,CTRKGDEKLFF,TGCACCAGGAAGGGGGATGAAAAACTGTTTTTT
-,TRBV7-2,TRBJ1-4,few,CASSPDGVHGGKLFF,TGTGCCAGCAGCCCAGACGGGGTTCACGGGGGAAAACTGTTTTTT
-,TRBV2,TRBJ2-5,-,CASSELQTQYF,TGTGCCAGCAGTGAATTGCAGACCCAGTACTTC
-,TRBV11-2,TRBJ2-5,few,CASSSLRLRGRETQYF,TGTGCCAGCAGCTCCCTTCGTCTCAGGGGAAGGGAGACCCAGTACTTC